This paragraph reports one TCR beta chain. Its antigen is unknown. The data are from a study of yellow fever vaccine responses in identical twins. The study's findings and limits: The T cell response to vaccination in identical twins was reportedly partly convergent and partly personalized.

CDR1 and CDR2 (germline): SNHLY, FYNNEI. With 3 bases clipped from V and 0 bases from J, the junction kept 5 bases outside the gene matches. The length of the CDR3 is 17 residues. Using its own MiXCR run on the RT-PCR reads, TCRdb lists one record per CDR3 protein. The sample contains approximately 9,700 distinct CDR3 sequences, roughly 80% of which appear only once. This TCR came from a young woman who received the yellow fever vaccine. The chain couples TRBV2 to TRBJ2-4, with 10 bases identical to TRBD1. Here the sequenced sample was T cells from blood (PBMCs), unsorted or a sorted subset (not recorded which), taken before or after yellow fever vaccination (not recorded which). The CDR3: CASSEADRGLAKNIQYF. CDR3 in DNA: TGTGCCAGCAGTGAGGCGGACAGGGGGTTAGCCAAAAACATTCAGTACTTC.